One and the same sample provided the 26 T cell receptor beta chains below, sequenced in a study of vaccination effects on CD4 cells after COVID-19. In the ViraFEST assay, antigen-specific CD4+ clonotypes were identified by expansion after peptide-pool stimulation. With approximately ten days of culture completed, CD4+ T cells were isolated. Each participant was given two doses of one vaccine (BNT162b2 or mRNA-1273). Sequenced by immunoSEQ multiplex PCR; TCRdb stores in-frame clones only, minus some. The sample comprises around 26,000 clones, 69% of which are singletons, and about 8% rests with the top ten. The antigens for these receptors are not known. The material sequenced was CD4+ T cells from PBMCs cultured with SARS-CoV-2 spike peptides, taken after COVID-19 vaccination. All receptors derive from a human donor who received a COVID-19 vaccine.

V usage is TRBV24-1 and J usage is TRBJ2-2; 8 nucleotides match TRBD1. V dropped 4 bases and J dropped 0; count of bases not matched to a gene: 6. The CDR3 covers 17 residues. Germline CDR1 and CDR2: KGHDR and SFDVKD. CDR3 amino acids: CATSDYTGQANTGELFF. The CDR3 coding sequence is TGTGCCACCAGTGACTATACGGGACAGGCGAACACCGGGGAGCTGTTTTTT.

This clone has just a few counts. The chain couples TRBV5-4 to TRBJ1-2; 9 positions match TRBD1. The V gene's germline CDR1 is SGHNT and CDR2 YYREEE (reference sequence). The CDR3 runs 15 residues. V gave up 3 bases and J gave up 0 bases; unmatched junction bases: 3. CDR3 amino acids: CASSSRTGANYGYTF. In nucleotides, the CDR3 is TGTGCCAGCAGCTCTAGGACAGGGGCTAACTATGGCTACACCTTC.

The chain couples TRBV2 to TRBJ2-7; D not resolved. Trimming removed 7 bases from V and 0 bases from J, with 7 bases in between. Germline assignment: CDR1 SNHLY and CDR2 FYNNEI. The CDR3 has 12 residues. This CDR3 reads CASTESSYEQYF. The DNA of the CDR3 is TGTGCCAGCACAGAAAGCTCCTACGAGCAGTACTTC.

The rearrangement uses TRBV19 and TRBJ2-2, with D possibly TRBD1 on 6 matching bases. Germline CDR1 reads LNHDA; CDR2 reads SQIVND (reference sequence). Between the trimmed V and J ends, which lost 6 bases and 2 bases, there was a span of 13 bases. The CDR3 consists of 15 residues. The CDR3 protein is CASRRQGINTGELFF. DNA of the CDR3: TGTGCCAGTAGAAGGCAGGGGATAAACACCGGGGAGCTGTTTTTT.

This chain joins TRBV5-8 and TRBJ2-1; D unclear. The germline V gene encodes CDR1 SGHTS and CDR2 YDEGEE. Trimming took 2 bases from V and 0 from J, leaving 9 bases between them. The CDR3 sequence is 15 residues long. The CDR3 DNA follows: TGTGCCAGCAGCTTCACAGTGAGCTCCTACAATGAGCAGTTCTTC. Protein: CASSFTVSSYNEQFF.

The rearrangement uses TRBV18 and TRBJ1-2, with 11 bases identical to TRBD1. Germline CDR1 KGHSH, CDR2 LQKENI. The CDR3 spans 14 residues. V lost 5 bases and J lost 8; bases outside the gene matches: 7. For the CDR3, the DNA is TGTGCCAGCTCAGACCGGGACAGGGGGACCGGCTACACCTTC. This encodes CASSDRDRGTGYTF. The full variable domain, with the rest looked up from reference TRBV18 and TRBJ1-2, is NAGVMQNPRHLVRRRGQEARLRCSPMKGHSHVYWYRQLPEEGLKFMVYLQKENIIDESGMPKERFSAEFPKEGPSILRIQQVVRGDSAAYFCASSDRDRGTGYTFGSGTRLTVV.

The chain carries TRBV6-5 and TRBJ1-3; 7 nucleotides align to TRBD1. V was pared by 2 bases and J by 1 base, with 2 bases of the junction left unmatched. Germline lookup yields CDR1 MNHEY and CDR2 SVGAGI. This CDR3 comprises 15 residues. CDR3 amino acids: CASSYQTGSGNTIYF. The CDR3 DNA reads as TGTGCCAGCAGTTACCAGACAGGGTCTGGAAACACCATATATTTT.

This rearrangement joins TRBV11-2 to TRBJ2-7, with D tentatively TRBD1 (6 bases). This CDR3 comprises 12 residues. V was clipped by 4 bases and J by 3 bases, with 7 bases between them. Per the germline V gene, CDR1 is SGHAT and CDR2 is FQNNGV. The CDR3: CASSSQGYEQYF. The CDR3 DNA sequence: TGTGCCAGCAGCTCACAGGGCTACGAGCAGTACTTC.

The genes are TRBV6-5 and TRBJ1-5; no firm D call. Deletions cut 0 bases from V and 0 bases from J, with 6 bases between. CDR1 and CDR2 (germline): MNHEY, SVGAGI. The CDR3 has 15 residues. CDR3 region: CASSYSAYSNQPQHF. CDR3 coding DNA: TGTGCCAGCAGTTACTCCGCCTATAGCAATCAGCCCCAGCATTTT.

This clone came up a few times. This chain joins TRBV2 and TRBJ2-2, with D perhaps matching TRBD1 (6 bases). The CDR3 runs to 16 residues. CDR1 and CDR2 from the germline V gene are SNHLY and FYNNEI. V dropped 8 bases and J dropped 6 bases, with 22 bases sitting between them. For the CDR3, the DNA is TGTGCCAGCTCTAGGGAACAGGGTGGCAGGGCCGGGGAGCTGTTTTTT. Translation gives CASSREQGGRAGELFF.

The chain employs TRBV24-1 and TRBJ1-2, with D possibly matching TRBD1 (5 bases). Germline V gives CDR1 KGHDR, CDR2 SFDVKD. The V end lost 2 bases, the J end lost 8 bases, and 14 bases lay between the germline ends. This CDR3 is 14 amino acids long. CDR3 in amino acids: CATSDSDRVAGYTF. The DNA of the CDR3 is TGTGCCACCAGTGATTCTGACAGAGTGGCGGGCTACACCTTC.

This clone was counted a few times. This sequence joins TRBV6-5 and TRBJ1-6; D may be TRBD1 (5 bases). Germline V gene sequence: CDR1 MNHEY, CDR2 SVGAGI. V lost 0 bases, J lost 8 bases, and 8 bases lay in between. The CDR3 is 14 amino acids. The CDR3 sequence is CASSYSPGHSPLHF. CDR3 bases: TGTGCCAGCAGTTACTCCCCGGGGCATTCACCCCTCCACTTT.

This chain links TRBV19 with TRBJ1-2, with D possibly TRBD1 on 6 matching bases. From germline, CDR1 is LNHDA and CDR2 SQIVND (reference sequence). CDR3 length: 13 residues. The V end lost 7 bases, the J end lost 5 bases, and 14 bases lay between the germline ends. Here the CDR3 reads CASTPGVGYGYTF. For the CDR3, the DNA is TGTGCCAGTACCCCAGGGGTAGGGTATGGCTACACCTTC.

This chain's CDR3 is CASSVAMGNTEAFF. For the CDR3, the DNA is TGCGCCAGCAGCGTGGCCATGGGGAACACTGAAGCTTTCTTT. V usage is TRBV5-1 and J usage is TRBJ1-1; no clear D gene. Looked up from germline, CDR1 is SGHRS and CDR2 is YFSETQ. This CDR3 spans 14 amino acids. Trimming stripped 4 bases from V and 1 base from J, with 11 bases between. Looking up the rest from reference TRBV5-1 and TRBJ1-1 gives the full variable domain: KAGVTQTPRYLIKTRGQQVTLSCSPISGHRSVSWYQQTPGQGLQFLFEYFSETQRNKGNFPGRFSGRQFSNSRSEMNVSTLELGDSALYLCASSVAMGNTEAFFGQGTRLTVV.

The chain combines TRBV19 with TRBJ1-5, with TRBD1 matching 7 bases. CDR3 length: 14 amino acids. CDR1 and CDR2 from the germline V gene are LNHDA and SQIVND (reference sequence). V dropped 10 bases and J dropped 3; count of bases not matched to a gene: 9. The CDR3 here is CATKDRNLNQPQHF. The DNA for the CDR3 is TGTGCCACCAAGGACAGGAATCTCAATCAGCCCCAGCATTTT. Drawing the rest from reference TRBV19 and TRBJ1-5, the complete variable domain is DGGITQSPKYLFRKEGQNVTLSCEQNLNHDAMYWYRQDPGQGLRLIYYSQIVNDFQKGDIAEGYSVSREKKESFPLTVTSAQKNPTAFYLCATKDRNLNQPQHFGDGTRLSIL.

This clone turned up a few times. J is TRBJ1-4 and V is TRBV19, with D possibly matching TRBD1 (5 bases). Germline assignment: CDR1 LNHDA and CDR2 SQIVND (reference sequence). This CDR3 region has 13 residues. The V end lost 3 bases, the J end lost 8 bases, and 10 bases lay between the germline ends. The CDR3 DNA follows: TGTGCCAGTAGTATGGGGGTAGGCGAAAAACTGTTTTTT. This sequence encodes CASSMGVGEKLFF.

Only a few counts were recorded for this clone. J is TRBJ2-2 and V is TRBV9; D unresolved. Trimming removed 3 bases from V and 4 bases from J, with 10 bases in between. There are 14 residues in the CDR3. Germline loops: CDR1 SGDLS, CDR2 YYNGEE. CDR3 DNA: TGTGCCAGCAGCGAAAATCCTAGCACCGGGGAGCTGTTTTTT. It yields the protein CASSENPSTGELFF.

The rearrangement uses TRBV6-5 and TRBJ2-6; tentatively, D is TRBD2 (6 bases). With 4 bases removed from V and 2 bases from J, the gap between germline ends came to 9 bases. The CDR3 covers 15 residues. Per germline, CDR1 MNHEY and CDR2 SVGAGI. The CDR3, as DNA: TGTGCCAGCAGTTTCGGAGGGGCTGGGGCCAACGTCCTGACTTTC. It yields the protein CASSFGGAGANVLTF.

The genes are TRBV19 and TRBJ2-7; 8 bases fit TRBD1. V dropped 9 bases and J dropped 0; count of bases not matched to a gene: 4. CDR3 length equals 13 residues. Germline values: CDR1 LNHDA, CDR2 SQIVND (reference sequence). The CDR3 loop reads CARRQGHSYEQYF. CDR3 sequence (DNA): TGTGCCAGAAGACAGGGGCACTCCTACGAGCAGTACTTC.

The chain employs TRBV7-2 and TRBJ2-5; the D gene is possibly TRBD2 (6 bases). Germline V gene data show CDR1 as SGHTA and CDR2 as FQGNSA. V lost 3 bases and J lost 7, with 21 bases in between. This CDR3 has 16 amino acids. Here the CDR3 DNA reads TGTGCCAGCAGCTTGTTGACCGGGACTGTCATGTGGACCCAGTACTTC. This gives the protein CASSLLTGTVMWTQYF.

This chain joins TRBV18 and TRBJ1-6; 9 nucleotides agree with TRBD1. The germline CDR1 and CDR2 sequences are KGHSH and LQKENI. CDR3 length equals 17 residues. Trimming removed 3 bases from V and 8 bases from J; junction bases left unmatched: 11. The CDR3 here is CASSPPGTGTTYSPLHF. DNA of the CDR3: TGTGCCAGCTCACCTCCCGGGACAGGGACGACATATTCACCCCTCCACTTT.

This rearrangement joins TRBV2 to TRBJ1-2; 9 nucleotides line up with TRBD1. Trimming at V came to 4 bases and at J to 7 bases, leaving 7 bases not matched to a gene. The CDR3 extends over 14 amino acids. Germline CDR1 and CDR2: SNHLY and FYNNEI. The CDR3 spells CASSGDRGGSGYTF. Here the CDR3 DNA reads TGTGCCAGCAGTGGAGACAGGGGGGGAAGTGGCTACACCTTC.

This chain joins TRBV7-9 and TRBJ2-5; possibly TRBD1 or TRBD2 for D (5 bases each). The CDR3 consists of 14 residues. CDR1 is SEHNR, CDR2 FQNEAQ, per germline (reference sequence). V dropped 0 bases and J dropped 5 bases, with 10 bases sitting between them. This CDR3 is CASSLAGAWETQYF. The CDR3, as DNA: TGTGCCAGCAGCTTAGCCGGGGCCTGGGAGACCCAGTACTTC.

The gene calls are TRBV5-1 and TRBJ1-4, with TRBD1 as a possible D gene (6 bases). The CDR3 loop spans 14 amino acids. Germline values: CDR1 SGHRS, CDR2 YFSETQ. Between the trimmed V and J ends, which lost 1 base and 8 bases, there was a span of 12 bases. The CDR3 nucleotides are TGCGCCAGCAGCTTGTCACAGGGAGGAGAAAAACTGTTTTTT. It is translated as CASSLSQGGEKLFF.

The chain combines TRBV6-4 with TRBJ2-5, with 11 bases aligning to TRBD2. The length of the CDR3 is 17 residues. V was pared by 2 bases and J by 3 bases, with 8 bases of the junction left unmatched. Per germline, CDR1 MRHNA and CDR2 SNTAGT. CDR3: CASSDPPLTSGEETQYF. The CDR3 coding sequence is TGTGCCAGCAGTGACCCACCCTTGACTAGCGGGGAAGAGACCCAGTACTTC.

This clone was counted between two and nine times. The chain links TRBV7-9 to TRBJ1-1, with D unresolved. V lost 5 bases and J lost 4, with 11 bases in between. Germline CDR1 is SEHNR and CDR2 is FQNEAQ (reference sequence). This CDR3 comprises 13 residues. The CDR3 here is CASSPRAVTEAFF. The DNA of the CDR3 is TGTGCCAGCAGCCCGAGGGCTGTCACTGAAGCTTTCTTT.